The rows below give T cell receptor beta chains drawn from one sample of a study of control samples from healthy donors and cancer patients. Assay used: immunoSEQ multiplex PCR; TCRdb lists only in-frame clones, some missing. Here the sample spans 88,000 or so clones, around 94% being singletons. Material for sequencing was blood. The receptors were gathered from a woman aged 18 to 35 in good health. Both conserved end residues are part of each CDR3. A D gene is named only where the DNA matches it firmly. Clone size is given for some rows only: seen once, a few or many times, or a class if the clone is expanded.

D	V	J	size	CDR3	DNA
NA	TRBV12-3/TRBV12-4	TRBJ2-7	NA	CASTRTGRGEQYF	TGTGCCAGTACCAGGACAGGGAGGGGCGAGCAGTACTTC
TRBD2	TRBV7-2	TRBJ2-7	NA	CASSPTIGLAPTYEQYF	TGTGCCAGCAGCCCCACCATCGGACTAGCGCCGACATACGAGCAGTACTTC
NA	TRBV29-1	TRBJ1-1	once	CSVEVPGRDTEAFF	TGCAGCGTTGAAGTCCCTGGGAGGGACACTGAAGCTTTCTTT
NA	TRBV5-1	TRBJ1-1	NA	CASSSTQVPNTEAFF	TGCGCCAGCAGCTCGACGCAGGTACCGAACACTGAAGCTTTCTTT
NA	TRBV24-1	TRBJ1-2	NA	CATSDFRDPSRGYTF	TGTGCCACCAGTGATTTCAGGGACCCAAGCCGTGGCTACACCTTC
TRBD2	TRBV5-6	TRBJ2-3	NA	CASSFSISGGEKDTQYF	TGTGCCAGCAGCTTTAGTATTAGCGGGGGGGAAAAAGATACGCAGTATTTT
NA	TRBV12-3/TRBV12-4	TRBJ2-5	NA	CASSSRGGETQYF	TGTGCCAGCAGCTCAAGGGGGGGGGAGACCCAGTACTTC
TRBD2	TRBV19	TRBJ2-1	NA	CASSSGTSSYNEQFF	TGTGCCAGTAGTTCCGGGACTAGCTCCTACAATGAGCAGTTCTTC
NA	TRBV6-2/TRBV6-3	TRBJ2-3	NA	CASSPGTTQYF	TGTGCCAGCAGCCCTGGTACGACGCAGTATTTT
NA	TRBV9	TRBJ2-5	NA	CASSPDSETQYF	TGTGCCAGCAGCCCAGACTCAGAGACCCAGTACTTC
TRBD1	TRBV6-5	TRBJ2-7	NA	CASIQDRLGEQYF	TGTGCCAGCATCCAGGACAGGTTAGGCGAGCAGTACTTC
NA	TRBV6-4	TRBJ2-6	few	CASSDSTTGANVLTF	TGTGCCAGCAGTGACTCGACAACTGGGGCCAACGTCCTGACTTTC
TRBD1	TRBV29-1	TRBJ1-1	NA	CSAQQGKNTEAFF	TGCAGCGCGCAACAGGGGAAGAACACTGAAGCTTTCTTT
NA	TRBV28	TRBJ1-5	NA	CASSLYRGNQPQHF	TGTGCCAGCAGTTTATACAGGGGCAATCAGCCCCAGCATTTT
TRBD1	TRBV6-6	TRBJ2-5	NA	CASSLDRGGETQYF	TGTGCCAGCAGCCTGGACAGGGGGGGAGAGACCCAGTACTTC
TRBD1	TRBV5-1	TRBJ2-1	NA	CASSLRQGVINEQFF	TGCGCCAGCAGCCTAAGACAGGGTGTAATCAATGAGCAGTTCTTC
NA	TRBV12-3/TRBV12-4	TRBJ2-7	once	CASRQYYEQYF	TGTGCCAGTCGACAGTACTACGAGCAGTACTTC
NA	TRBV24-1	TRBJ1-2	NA	CATSGRIQGSYGYTF	TGTGCCACCAGTGGCCGCATTCAGGGGTCCTATGGCTACACCTTC
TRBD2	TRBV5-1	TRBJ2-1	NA	CASSLAGGNNEQFF	TGCGCCAGCAGCTTAGCGGGGGGTAACAATGAGCAGTTCTTC
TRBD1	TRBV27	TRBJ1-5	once	CASSSRQPGGQPQHF	TGTGCCAGCAGTTCGCGACAACCAGGGGGCCAGCCCCAGCATTTT
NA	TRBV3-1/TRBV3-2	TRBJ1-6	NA	CASRGTRGPSYNSPLHF	TGTGCCAGCAGGGGGACCAGGGGACCCTCCTATAATTCACCCCTCCACTTT
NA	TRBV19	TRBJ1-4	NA	CASSRVVWQDEKLFF	TGTGCCAGTAGCCGCGTGGTGTGGCAGGATGAAAAACTGTTTTTT
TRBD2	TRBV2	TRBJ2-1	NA	CASSREAGANNEQFF	TGTGCCAGCAGTCGGGAGGCGGGAGCAAACAATGAGCAGTTCTTC
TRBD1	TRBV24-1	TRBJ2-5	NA	CATSDRTGVQETQYF	TGTGCCACCAGTGATCGTACAGGGGTCCAAGAGACCCAGTACTTC
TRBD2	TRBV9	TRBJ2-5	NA	CASSPFSGGAGETQYF	TGTGCCAGCAGCCCATTTAGCGGGGGGGCAGGGGAGACCCAGTACTTC
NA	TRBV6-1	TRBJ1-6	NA	CASSEPGKNYSPLHF	TGTGCCAGCAGTGAACCAGGGAAGAACTATTCACCCCTCCACTTT
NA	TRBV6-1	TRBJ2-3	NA	CASSEAPLRVITSTDTQYF	TGTGCCAGCAGTGAAGCCCCTCTCCGAGTTATAACTAGCACAGATACGCAGTATTTT
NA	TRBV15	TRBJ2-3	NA	CATSTASTDTQYF	TGTGCCACCAGCACCGCTAGCACAGATACGCAGTATTTT
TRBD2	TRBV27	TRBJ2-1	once	CASSLTGLAANEQFF	TGTGCCAGCAGTCTGACAGGACTAGCGGCTAATGAGCAGTTCTTC
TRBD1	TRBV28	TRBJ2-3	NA	CASRADLDRVTDTQYF	TGTGCCAGCAGAGCCGACCTAGACAGGGTCACAGATACGCAGTATTTT
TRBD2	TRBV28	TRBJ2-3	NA	CASRTGGSSDTQYF	TGTGCCAGCAGGACGGGGGGTAGCTCAGATACGCAGTATTTT
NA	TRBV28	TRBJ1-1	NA	CASSLVGRLNTEAFF	TGTGCCAGCAGTTTGGTGGGACGTCTGAACACTGAAGCTTTCTTT
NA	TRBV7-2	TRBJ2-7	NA	CALGRGATEQYF	TGTGCCCTAGGGAGGGGGGCTACCGAGCAGTACTTC
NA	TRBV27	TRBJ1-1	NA	CASRPLTSRMNTEAFF	TGTGCCAGCAGACCCCTAACCAGCAGGATGAACACTGAAGCTTTCTTT
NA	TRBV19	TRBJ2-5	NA	CASSIGQGNRETQYF	TGTGCCAGTAGTATAGGTCAGGGCAATAGGGAGACCCAGTACTTC
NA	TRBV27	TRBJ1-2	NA	CASKSLRGGYGYTF	TGTGCCAGCAAGTCCTTAAGGGGGGGATACGGCTACACCTTC
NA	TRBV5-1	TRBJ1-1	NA	CASSMYPGTNEAFF	TGCGCCAGCAGCATGTACCCCGGGACAAATGAAGCTTTCTTT
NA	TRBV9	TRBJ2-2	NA	CASSALTGELFF	TGTGCCAGCAGCGCACTCACCGGGGAGCTGTTTTTT
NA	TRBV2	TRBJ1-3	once	CASIVGHRNSGNTIYF	TGTGCCAGCATTGTGGGACATCGGAACTCTGGAAACACCATATATTTT
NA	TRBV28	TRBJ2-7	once	CASSTGQTYEQYF	TGTGCCAGCAGTACAGGGCAGACCTACGAGCAGTACTTC
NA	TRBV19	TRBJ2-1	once	CASSITAYNEQFF	TGTGCCAGTAGTATCACTGCATACAATGAGCAGTTCTTC
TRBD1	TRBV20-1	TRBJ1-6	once	CSASQDRGRGTLHF	TGCAGTGCTAGTCAGGACAGGGGGCGGGGCACCCTCCACTTT
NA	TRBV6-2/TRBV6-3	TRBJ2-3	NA	CASSYSELHGADTQYF	TGTGCCAGCAGTTACTCAGAGTTACATGGGGCAGATACGCAGTATTTT
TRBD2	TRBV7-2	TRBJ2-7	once	CASSVGPRGGLLEQYF	TGTGCCAGCAGCGTAGGACCGCGGGGGGGCCTTCTCGAGCAGTACTTC
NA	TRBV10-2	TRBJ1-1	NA	CASSRAANTEAFF	TGCGCCAGCAGCAGGGCAGCGAACACTGAAGCTTTCTTT
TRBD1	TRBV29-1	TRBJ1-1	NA	CSAPNPGTANTEAFF	TGCAGCGCTCCAAACCCCGGGACAGCCAACACTGAAGCTTTCTTT
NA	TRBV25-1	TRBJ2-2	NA	CASSPGGLEAGELFF	TGTGCCAGCAGTCCCGGCGGGTTGGAAGCCGGGGAGCTGTTTTTT
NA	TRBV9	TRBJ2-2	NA	CASSVLPTGELFF	TGTGCCAGCAGCGTACTTCCGACCGGGGAGCTGTTTTTT
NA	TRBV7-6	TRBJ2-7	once	CASSLFSGVSYEQYF	TGTGCCAGCAGCTTATTTTCAGGGGTCTCCTACGAGCAGTACTTC
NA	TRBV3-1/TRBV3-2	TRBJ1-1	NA	CASSPLPGATEAFF	TGTGCCAGCAGCCCGTTGCCAGGGGCCACTGAAGCTTTCTTT
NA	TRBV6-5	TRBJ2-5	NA	CASSYEGPPVETQYF	TGTGCCAGCAGTTACGAAGGCCCCCCTGTGGAGACCCAGTACTTC
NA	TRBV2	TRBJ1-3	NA	CASSLESSGNTIYF	TGTGCCAGCAGCCTAGAGAGCTCTGGAAACACCATATATTTT
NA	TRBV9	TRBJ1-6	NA	CASSVKWSNSPLHF	TGTGCCAGCAGCGTAAAGTGGAGTAATTCACCCCTCCACTTT